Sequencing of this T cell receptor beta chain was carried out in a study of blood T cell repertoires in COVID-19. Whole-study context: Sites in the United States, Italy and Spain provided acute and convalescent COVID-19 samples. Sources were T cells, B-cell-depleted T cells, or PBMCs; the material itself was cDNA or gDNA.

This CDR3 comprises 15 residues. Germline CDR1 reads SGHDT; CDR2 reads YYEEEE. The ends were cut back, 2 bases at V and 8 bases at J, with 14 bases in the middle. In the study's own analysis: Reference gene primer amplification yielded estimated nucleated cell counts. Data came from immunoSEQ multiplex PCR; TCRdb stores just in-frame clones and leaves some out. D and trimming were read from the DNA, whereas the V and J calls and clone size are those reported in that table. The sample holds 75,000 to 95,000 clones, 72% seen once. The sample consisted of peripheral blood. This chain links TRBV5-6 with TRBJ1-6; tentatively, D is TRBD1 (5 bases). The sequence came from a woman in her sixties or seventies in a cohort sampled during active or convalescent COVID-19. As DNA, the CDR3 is TGTGCCAGCAGCTTCGGGCTAGGGGTAGATTCACCCCTCCACTTT. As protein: CASSFGLGVDSPLHF.